The 19 T cell receptor beta chains below come from one sample, sequenced in a study of blood T cell repertoires in COVID-19 (dated by TCRdb to the early 2020s). The library was prepared using the immunoSEQ multiplex PCR assay. As stored in TCRdb, this immuneACCESS dataset retains in-frame rearrangements with V and J assigned. A fraction of the clones does not appear; measured against another copy, unresolved V genes explain less than half of the discrepancy, and the remainder lacks a known reason. The sample table records tens of thousands of clones; 70% to 80% of these occur just once. The ten largest clones add up to more than 15% of the sample. Material for sequencing was peripheral blood. The receptors here all came from a man between 65 and 85 years old with active or convalescent COVID-19.

The chain recombines TRBV5-1 with TRBJ2-1; possible D gene TRBD2, 6 bases. Germline-derived CDR1 and CDR2 are SGHRS and YFSETQ. The CDR3 has 17 residues. V dropped 4 bases and J dropped 2 bases, with 19 bases sitting between them. CDR3 amino acids: CASSPGTPGRTYNEQFF. The CDR3 nucleotides are TGCGCCAGCAGCCCGGGGACTCCTGGACGGACCTACAATGAGCAGTTCTTC.

This clone has just a few counts. For the CDR3, the DNA is TGTGCCAGCAGCTATTTCGCGAACGAGCAGTACTTC. Amino acids: CASSYFANEQYF. The chain carries TRBV7-9 and TRBJ2-7; D not resolved. The germline V gene has CDR1 SEHNR and CDR2 FQNEAQ (reference sequence). Trimming took off 4 bases at V and 5 bases at J, with 9 bases between the two ends. This CDR3 comprises 12 residues. Complete variable domain (other parts from reference TRBV7-9 and TRBJ2-7): DTGVSQNPRHKITKRGQNVTFRCDPISEHNRLYWYRQTLGQGPEFLTYFQNEAQLEKSRLLSDRFSAERPKGSFSTLEIQRTEQGDSAMYLCASSYFANEQYFGPGTRLTVT.

The gene calls are TRBV19 and TRBJ1-2, with D unclear. Trimming left V 7 bases short and J 5 bases short, with 20 bases between. The V gene's germline CDR1 is LNHDA and CDR2 SQIVND (reference sequence). The CDR3 totals 15 residues. This chain's CDR3 is CASTSQVSMPYGYTF. CDR3 coding DNA: TGTGCCAGTACTTCTCAGGTGTCTATGCCTTATGGCTACACCTTC.

The chain has TRBV28 and TRBJ1-2, with TRBD1 identical over 10 bases. The V and J ends lost 6 bases and 4 bases, in that order; junction bases with no gene match: 14. Germline lookup yields CDR1 MDHEN and CDR2 SYDVKM. This CDR3 has 17 residues. The CDR3 here is CASRTSGTGVYSYGYTF. CDR3 bases: TGTGCCAGCAGAACTTCCGGGACAGGGGTGTACAGCTATGGCTACACCTTC.

J is TRBJ1-2 and V is TRBV6-1; TRBD1 matches 8 bases. CDR1 and CDR2 (germline): MNHNS, SASEGT. The CDR3 runs 14 residues. J gave up 4 bases and V 2 bases, and 3 bases lay outside the gene matches. The CDR3 DNA sequence: TGTGCCAGCAGTGAAAGTGGGACAGGCTATGGCTACACCTTC. Translation: CASSESGTGYGYTF.

The V call is TRBV9, the J call TRBJ2-5; TRBD1 is a possible D gene (6 bases). The CDR3 consists of 15 residues. From germline, CDR1 is SGDLS and CDR2 YYNGEE. The V gene lost 1 base and the J gene lost 9 bases, with 19 bases spanning the gap. The CDR3: CASSVRSGQEGAQYF. DNA for the CDR3: TGTGCCAGCAGCGTAAGGTCGGGACAAGAAGGGGCCCAGTACTTC. Combining the CDR3 with reference TRBV9 and TRBJ2-5 gives the whole variable domain DSGVTQTPKHLITATGQRVTLRCSPRSGDLSVYWYQQSLDQGLQFLIQYYNGEERAKGNILERFSAQQFPDLHSELNLSSLELGDSALYFCASSVRSGQEGAQYFGPGTRLLVL.

This rearrangement joins TRBV28 to TRBJ1-1; TRBD1 agrees at 10 bases. This CDR3 contains 16 residues. V lost 1 base and J lost 6; bases outside the gene matches: 8. Germline V lookup: CDR1 MDHEN, CDR2 SYDVKM. Here the CDR3 reads CASSLSRTGGFAEAFF. CDR3 bases: TGTGCCAGCAGTTTATCCAGGACAGGGGGTTTCGCTGAAGCTTTCTTT.

The chain is built from TRBV19 and TRBJ1-2, with a weak D call TRBD1 (6 bases). Germline assignment: CDR1 LNHDA and CDR2 SQIVND (reference sequence). This CDR3 spans 13 amino acids. V lost 8 bases and J 14 bases, leaving 24 bases between the germline ends. The CDR3: CASHLQGGEGETF. Written as DNA, the CDR3 is TGTGCCAGTCACCTACAGGGTGGAGAAGGTGAGACCTTC. Complete variable domain (other parts from reference TRBV19 and TRBJ1-2): DGGITQSPKYLFRKEGQNVTLSCEQNLNHDAMYWYRQDPGQGLRLIYYSQIVNDFQKGDIAEGYSVSREKKESFPLTVTSAQKNPTAFYLCASHLQGGEGETFGSGTRLTVV.

This chain connects TRBV3-1 (or the pseudogene TRBV3-2) to TRBJ1-2; 12 nucleotides line up with TRBD1. Germline V gene lookup returns CDR1 LGHDT and CDR2 YNNKEL (reference sequence). The V and J ends lost 3 bases and 8 bases, in that order; junction bases with no gene match: 4. This CDR3 region has 14 residues. The CDR3 sequence: CASSHHGTGGGYTF. The CDR3 region has the DNA TGTGCCAGCAGCCATCACGGGACAGGGGGCGGCTACACCTTC.

V gene TRBV25-1 combines with J gene TRBJ2-5, with D tentatively TRBD2 (5 bases). The CDR3 extends over 16 amino acids. Trimming left V 2 bases short and J 5 bases short, with 18 bases between. Germline assignment: CDR1 MGHDK and CDR2 SYGVNS. CDR3 loop: CASSETAGRSWETQYF. As DNA, the CDR3 is TGTGCCAGCAGTGAAACGGCGGGTAGGAGTTGGGAGACCCAGTACTTC.

The rearrangement joins TRBV5-1 to TRBJ1-6; no reliable D call. The CDR3 runs to 16 residues. CDR1 and CDR2 (germline): SGHRS, YFSETQ. Trimming took off 2 bases at V and 0 bases at J, with 9 bases between the two ends. The CDR3 loop is CASSFVPGSYNSPLHF. The DNA for the CDR3 is TGCGCCAGCAGCTTTGTCCCGGGCTCCTATAATTCACCCCTCCACTTT.

The chain recombines TRBV6-5 with TRBJ1-5; TRBD1 matches 7 bases. The CDR3 runs 15 residues. With V trimmed by 6 bases and J by 0 bases, 5 bases remained unmatched. Germline V CDR1 and CDR2: MNHEY, SVGAGI. This CDR3 reads CASSQTGFSNQPQHF. The DNA of the CDR3 is TGTGCCAGCAGCCAGACAGGGTTTAGCAATCAGCCCCAGCATTTT.

This sequence joins TRBV9 and TRBJ2-2; perhaps TRBD1 as D (5 bases). The CDR3 is made up of 16 amino acids. The germline gives CDR1 SGDLS, CDR2 YYNGEE. V lost 0 bases, J lost 5 bases, and 14 bases lay in between. CDR3 sequence: CASSVAAAGRTGELFF. Here the CDR3 DNA reads TGTGCCAGCAGCGTAGCTGCGGCAGGGCGGACCGGGGAGCTGTTTTTT.

The chain uses TRBV4-1 and TRBJ1-4, with 9 bases aligning to TRBD1. Unmatched junction bases numbered 3, after V lost 5 bases and J lost 2 bases. The CDR3 is 15 amino acids. Looked up from germline, CDR1 is MGHRA and CDR2 is YSYEKL. CDR3 DNA: TGCGCCAGCAGCTCCACAGGGGGCACTAATGAAAAACTGTTTTTT. Residues: CASSSTGGTNEKLFF.

In DNA, the CDR3 is TGTGCCAGCAGACCCAATATGTACAATTCCTACGAGCAGTACTTC. Its translation is CASRPNMYNSYEQYF. This chain uses TRBV3-1 (or the pseudogene TRBV3-2) with TRBJ2-7; D not certain. Between the trimmed V and J ends, which lost 6 bases and 1 base, there was a span of 16 bases. In germline, CDR1 is LGHDT, CDR2 YNNKEL (reference sequence). The CDR3 totals 15 residues.

V usage is TRBV7-3 and J usage is TRBJ2-6, with 9 bases that match TRBD1. The CDR3 has 17 residues. V was pared by 6 bases and J by 0 bases, with 6 bases of the junction left unmatched. The germline V gene encodes CDR1 SGHTA and CDR2 FQGTGA. The chain's CDR3 is CASRPGTGTSGANVLTF. The DNA of the CDR3 is TGTGCCAGCAGACCCGGGACAGGGACCTCTGGGGCCAACGTCCTGACTTTC.

V gene TRBV5-1 combines with J gene TRBJ1-3; TRBD1 agrees at 10 bases. The trim removed 1 base at V and 2 bases at J, leaving 6 bases unmatched. Germline V gene sequence: CDR1 SGHRS, CDR2 YFSETQ. This CDR3 comprises 17 residues. DNA for the CDR3: TGCGCCAGCAGCTTGACCCACGGGACAGGGGCTGGAAACACCATATATTTT. Translation gives CASSLTHGTGAGNTIYF. Variable domain in full (rest from reference TRBV5-1 and TRBJ1-3): KAGVTQTPRYLIKTRGQQVTLSCSPISGHRSVSWYQQTPGQGLQFLFEYFSETQRNKGNFPGRFSGRQFSNSRSEMNVSTLELGDSALYLCASSLTHGTGAGNTIYFGEGSWLTVV.

The CDR3 sequence: CASSDRGQSWYNEQFF. The CDR3 DNA reads TGTGCCAGCAGTGACAGGGGGCAATCGTGGTACAATGAGCAGTTCTTC. V usage is TRBV6-1 and J usage is TRBJ2-1, with TRBD1 identical over 8 bases. CDR1 is MNHNS and CDR2 is SASEGT in the germline V gene. The CDR3 sequence is 16 residues long. Trimming removed 3 bases from V and 4 bases from J; junction bases left unmatched: 8.

The V call is TRBV5-6, the J call TRBJ1-4; D unresolved. Trimming took 1 base from V and 0 from J, leaving 7 bases between them. This CDR3 region has 15 residues. The V gene's germline CDR1 is SGHDT and CDR2 YYEEEE. CDR3 in amino acids: CASSLSPTTNEKLFF. CDR3 DNA sequence: TGTGCCAGCAGCTTGTCGCCTACAACTAATGAAAAACTGTTTTTT. Complete variable domain (other parts from reference TRBV5-6 and TRBJ1-4): DAGVTQSPTHLIKTRGQQVTLRCSPKSGHDTVSWYQQALGQGPQFIFQYYEEEERQRGNFPDRFSGHQFPNYSSELNVNALLLGDSALYLCASSLSPTTNEKLFFGSGTQLSVL.